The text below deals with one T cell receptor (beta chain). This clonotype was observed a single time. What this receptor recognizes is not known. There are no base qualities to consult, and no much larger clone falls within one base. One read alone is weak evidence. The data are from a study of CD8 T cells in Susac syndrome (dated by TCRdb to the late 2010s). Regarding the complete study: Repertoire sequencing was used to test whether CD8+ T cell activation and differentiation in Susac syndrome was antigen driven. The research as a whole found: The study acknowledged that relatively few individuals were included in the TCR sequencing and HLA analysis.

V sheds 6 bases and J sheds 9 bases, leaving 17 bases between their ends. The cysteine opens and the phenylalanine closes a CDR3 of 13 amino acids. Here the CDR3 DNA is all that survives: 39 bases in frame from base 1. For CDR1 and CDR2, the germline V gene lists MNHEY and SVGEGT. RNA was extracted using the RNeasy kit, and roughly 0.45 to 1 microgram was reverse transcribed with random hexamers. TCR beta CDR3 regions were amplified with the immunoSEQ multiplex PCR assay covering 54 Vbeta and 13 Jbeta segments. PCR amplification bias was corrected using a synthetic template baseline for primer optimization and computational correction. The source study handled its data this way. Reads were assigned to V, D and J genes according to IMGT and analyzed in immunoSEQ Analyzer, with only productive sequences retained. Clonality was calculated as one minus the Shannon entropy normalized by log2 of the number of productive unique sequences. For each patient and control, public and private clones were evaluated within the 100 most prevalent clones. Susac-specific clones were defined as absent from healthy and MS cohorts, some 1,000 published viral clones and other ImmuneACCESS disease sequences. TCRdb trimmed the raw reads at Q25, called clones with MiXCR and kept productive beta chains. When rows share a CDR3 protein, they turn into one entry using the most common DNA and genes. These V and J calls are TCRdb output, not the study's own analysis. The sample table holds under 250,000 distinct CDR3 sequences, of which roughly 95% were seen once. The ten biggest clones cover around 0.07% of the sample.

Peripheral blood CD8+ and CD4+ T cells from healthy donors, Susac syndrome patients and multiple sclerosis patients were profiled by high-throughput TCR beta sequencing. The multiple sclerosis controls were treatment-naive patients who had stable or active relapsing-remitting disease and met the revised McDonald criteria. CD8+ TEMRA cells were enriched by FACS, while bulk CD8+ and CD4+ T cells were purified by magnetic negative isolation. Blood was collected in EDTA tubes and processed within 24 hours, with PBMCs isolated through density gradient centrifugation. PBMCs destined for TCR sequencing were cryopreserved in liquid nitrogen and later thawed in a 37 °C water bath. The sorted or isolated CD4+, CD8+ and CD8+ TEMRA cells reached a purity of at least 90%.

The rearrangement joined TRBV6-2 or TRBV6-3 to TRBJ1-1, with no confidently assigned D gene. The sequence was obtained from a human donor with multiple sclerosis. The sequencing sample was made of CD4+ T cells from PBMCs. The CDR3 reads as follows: CASSDPDFFKAFF. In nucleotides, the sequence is TGTGCCAGCAGCGACCCTGATTTTTTTAAAGCTTTCTTT.